This record covers a single T cell receptor (beta chain). The repertoire was sequenced with immunoSEQ multiplex PCR; TCRdb's copy has only in-frame clones and lacks some. The table includes about 140,000 clones, approximately 88% detected once. The data belong to a study of blood T cell repertoires in COVID-19. Looked up from germline, CDR1 is PRHDT and CDR2 is FYEKMQ (reference sequence). After removal of 5 bases from V and 5 bases from J, the junction contained 9 bases not matched to a gene. This CDR3 region has 15 residues. Sample: peripheral blood. The chain combines TRBV13 with TRBJ2-3; 8 nucleotides agree with TRBD2. The clonotype originates from a human donor in a cohort sampled during active COVID-19. The CDR3 protein is CASSRYSGSQDTQYF. The CDR3 nucleotides are TGTGCCAGCAGCCGTTACAGCGGGAGCCAAGATACGCAGTATTTT.